This T cell receptor beta chain originates from a study of blood T cell repertoires in COVID-19. Overall study: Acute and convalescent COVID-19 samples came from the United States, Italy and Spain. The analysed material was cDNA or gDNA that came from T cells, B-cell-depleted T cells, or PBMCs.

The V gene's germline CDR1 is WSHSY and CDR2 SAAADI. There are 12 residues in the CDR3. Germline trimming cut 6 bases from V and 7 bases from J; bases unmatched to any gene: 5. Authors' methods: The assay estimated nucleated cells by amplifying reference gene primers. Some clones are missing from TCRdb's copy, which holds only in-frame ones; the method was immunoSEQ multiplex PCR. Clone size and the V and J calls come from that table; the DNA yielded D and trimming. The sample consists of 61,000 or so clones, about 90% of them appearing once. This TCR derives from an elderly woman with active COVID-19. Sequenced material: peripheral blood. This chain joins TRBV10-2 and TRBJ1-2, with 7 nucleotides matching TRBD1. The CDR3 coding sequence is TGCGCCAGCAGCAGACAGGGTGGTGGCTACACCTTC. This gives the protein CASSRQGGGYTF.